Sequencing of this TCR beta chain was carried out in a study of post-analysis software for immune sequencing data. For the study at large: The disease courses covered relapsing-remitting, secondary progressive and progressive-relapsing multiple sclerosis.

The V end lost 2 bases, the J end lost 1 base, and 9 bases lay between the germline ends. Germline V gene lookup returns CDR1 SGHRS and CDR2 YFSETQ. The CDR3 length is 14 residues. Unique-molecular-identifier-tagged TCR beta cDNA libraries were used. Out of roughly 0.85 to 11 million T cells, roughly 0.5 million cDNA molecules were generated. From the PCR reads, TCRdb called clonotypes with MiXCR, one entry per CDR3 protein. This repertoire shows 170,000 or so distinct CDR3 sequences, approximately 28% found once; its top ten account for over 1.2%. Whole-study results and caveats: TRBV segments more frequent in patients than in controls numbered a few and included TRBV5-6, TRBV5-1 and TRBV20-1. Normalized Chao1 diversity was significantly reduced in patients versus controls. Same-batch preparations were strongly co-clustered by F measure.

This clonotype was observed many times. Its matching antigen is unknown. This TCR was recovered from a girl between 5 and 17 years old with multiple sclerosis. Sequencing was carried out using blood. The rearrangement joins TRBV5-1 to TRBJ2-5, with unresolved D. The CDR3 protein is CASSLQVLQETQYF. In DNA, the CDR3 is TGCGCCAGCAGCTTACAAGTTCTCCAAGAGACCCAGTACTTC.